These 25 T cell receptor beta chains were sequenced from one sample in a study of OX40 agonist ivuxolimab in advanced cancers. Assay used: immunoSEQ multiplex PCR; TCRdb lists only in-frame clones, some missing. Of 75,000 to 100,000 clones in the sample, around 86% are singletons; the top ten hold 1.5% to 2%. Sample: CD4+ or CD8+ T cells sorted from blood, taken in a trial of the OX40 agonist ivuxolimab. The origin of the receptors is an adult with an advanced solid tumor such as melanoma, head and neck, liver or kidney cancer.

The chain is built from TRBV2 and TRBJ1-4; 9 bases are shared with TRBD1. Germline V gene data show CDR1 as SNHLY and CDR2 as FYNNEI. Trimming at V came to 3 bases and at J to 10 bases, leaving 12 bases not matched to a gene. The CDR3 spans 16 residues. Here the CDR3 reads CASSEQQGADEAKLFF. Written as DNA, the CDR3 is TGTGCCAGCAGTGAGCAACAGGGGGCCGATGAAGCAAAACTGTTTTTT.

The V call is TRBV7-2, the J call TRBJ2-1; unclear D gene. Looked up from germline, CDR1 is SGHTA and CDR2 is FQGNSA. This CDR3 region has 13 residues. Trimming stripped 3 bases from V and 6 bases from J, with 9 bases between. CDR3 sequence reads: CASSFPLPNEQFF. CDR3 in DNA: TGTGCCAGCAGCTTCCCTTTACCCAATGAGCAGTTCTTC.

This clone has more than one count but fewer than ten. This rearrangement joins TRBV30 to TRBJ2-2; D gene ambiguous. CDR3 length: 14 residues. The germline V gene has CDR1 GTSNPN and CDR2 SVGIG (reference sequence). Between the trimmed V and J ends, which lost 4 bases and 3 bases, there was a span of 12 bases. CDR3: CAWTPQAYTGELFF. CDR3 DNA sequence: TGTGCCTGGACGCCGCAGGCCTACACCGGGGAGCTGTTTTTT.

The gene calls are TRBV5-6 and TRBJ1-6, with D perhaps matching TRBD1 (5 bases). The V gene lost 1 base and the J gene lost 7 bases, with 15 bases spanning the gap. In germline, CDR1 is SGHDT, CDR2 YYEEEE. The CDR3 covers 16 residues. The CDR3 loop is CASSLFAGSRNSPLHF. The DNA for the CDR3 is TGTGCCAGCAGCTTGTTCGCAGGGAGTAGGAATTCACCCCTCCACTTT.

Of note for this clone: The sample contains more than one DNA sequence encoding this CDR3. The chain combines TRBV5-1 with TRBJ2-5; no definite D call. CDR1 and CDR2 from the germline V gene are SGHRS and YFSETQ. CDR3 length equals 12 residues. With 0 bases removed from V and 1 base from J, the gap between germline ends came to 1 base. As DNA, the CDR3 is TGCGCCAGCAGCTTGGTCCAAGAGACCCAGTACTTC. Protein sequence: CASSLVQETQYF.

The chain recombines TRBV19 with TRBJ2-3; 8 nucleotides match TRBD1. This CDR3 comprises 15 residues. V lost 5 bases and J lost 1; bases outside the gene matches: 5. Germline V gene data show CDR1 as LNHDA and CDR2 as SQIVND (reference sequence). CDR3 DNA sequence: TGTGCCAGTAGTTCGCAGGGGGCGGGCACAGATACGCAGTATTTT. Protein product: CASSSQGAGTDTQYF.

The chain couples TRBV2 to TRBJ1-4, with 7 bases lining up with TRBD1. V shed 4 bases and J 4 bases; nucleotides not matched to a gene: 0. CDR1 and CDR2 from the germline V gene are SNHLY and FYNNEI. There are 13 residues in the CDR3. The CDR3 protein is CASSGDSNEKLFF. CDR3 nucleotides: TGTGCCAGCAGTGGGGACAGTAATGAAAAACTGTTTTTT.

The V gene is TRBV9, the J gene TRBJ2-2; 7 bases are shared with TRBD2. The V gene's germline CDR1 is SGDLS and CDR2 YYNGEE. The junction had 5 bases not matched to a gene; V was cut back by 0 bases and J by 3 bases. This CDR3 comprises 16 residues. The CDR3 is CASSVGSGTHTGELFF. The CDR3 DNA reads TGTGCCAGCAGCGTAGGGAGCGGGACTCACACCGGGGAGCTGTTTTTT.

The gene calls are TRBV15 and TRBJ2-7; D not certain. Germline V gene lookup returns CDR1 LNHNV and CDR2 YYDKDF (reference sequence). Trimming shortened V by 0 bases and J by 0 bases, and 9 bases separated the two germline ends. The CDR3 is made up of 15 amino acids. CDR3 bases: TGTGCCACCAGCAGAGATTCCCAACCCTCCTACGAGCAGTACTTC. Its protein is CATSRDSQPSYEQYF.

V and J are TRBV7-3 and TRBJ2-5; tentatively, D is TRBD1 (6 bases). Trimming cost V 1 base and J 5 bases, with 8 bases left between them. This CDR3 spans 13 amino acids. CDR1 and CDR2 from the germline V gene are SGHTA and FQGTGA. The CDR3 DNA is TGTGCCAGCAGCTTAAAAAGGGGGGAGACCCAGTACTTC. Translated: CASSLKRGETQYF.

This chain links TRBV19 with TRBJ1-5; 7 nucleotides match TRBD1. CDR3 length equals 14 residues. The germline gives CDR1 LNHDA, CDR2 SQIVND (reference sequence). Losses at the gene ends were 6 bases for V and 2 bases for J; bases not matched to a gene: 4. The DNA for the CDR3 is TGTGCCAGTAGACTAGACAGGGGCAATCAGCCCCAGCATTTT. This gives the protein CASRLDRGNQPQHF.

This clone came up a few times. This chain uses TRBV5-4 with TRBJ1-1; D remains unclear. The CDR3 covers 14 residues. The V end lost 0 bases, the J end lost 1 base, and 7 bases lay between the germline ends. CDR1 is SGHNT, CDR2 YYREEE, per germline (reference sequence). The CDR3 DNA follows: TGTGCCAGCAGCTTGGCTCTGGGGAACACTGAAGCTTTCTTT. Translating it yields CASSLALGNTEAFF.

This clone was detected only once. The rearrangement uses TRBV29-1 and TRBJ2-3; D might be TRBD2 (7 bases). V was cut by 3 bases and J by 2 bases, with 18 bases left in between. Germline values: CDR1 SQVTM, CDR2 ANQGSEA. The CDR3 has 16 residues. The CDR3 nucleotides are TGCAGCGTTGAGGGGCCTGAGGGGGGGTTCACAGATACGCAGTATTTT. This codes for CSVEGPEGGFTDTQYF.

The gene calls are TRBV7-9 and TRBJ1-4, with 7 positions matching TRBD1. The V segment lost 6 bases and the J segment 4 bases; nucleotides outside the gene matches: 5. Germline CDR1 SEHNR, CDR2 FQNEAQ (reference sequence). CDR3 length: 14 amino acids. CDR3 DNA: TGTGCCAGCAGGCCCGGGACAGATAATGAAAAACTGTTTTTT. This codes for CASRPGTDNEKLFF.

The rearrangement joins TRBV7-9 to TRBJ2-3; D perhaps matches TRBD1 (7 bases). The V gene's germline CDR1 is SEHNR and CDR2 FQNEAQ (reference sequence). Trimming pared 3 bases from V and 4 bases from J, leaving 11 bases between. The CDR3 sequence is 14 residues long. As DNA, the CDR3 is TGTGCCAGCAGCTTGCAGGGGGGAGCAGATACGCAGTATTTT. It is translated as CASSLQGGADTQYF. Using reference TRBV7-9 and TRBJ2-3 for the parts outside the CDR3, the full variable domain is DTGVSQNPRHKITKRGQNVTFRCDPISEHNRLYWYRQTLGQGPEFLTYFQNEAQLEKSRLLSDRFSAERPKGSFSTLEIQRTEQGDSAMYLCASSLQGGADTQYFGPGTRLTVL.

The chain has TRBV19 and TRBJ1-1; unclear D gene. The CDR3 loop spans 12 amino acids. Trimming took off 8 bases at V and 2 bases at J, with 9 bases between the two ends. Germline CDR1 LNHDA, CDR2 SQIVND (reference sequence). The CDR3 DNA reads TGTGCCAGTTCGTGGTTCAACACTGAAGCTTTCTTT. Encoded protein: CASSWFNTEAFF.

The chain carries TRBV28 and TRBJ1-5; possible D gene TRBD1, 6 bases. In germline, CDR1 is MDHEN, CDR2 SYDVKM. V was pared by 5 bases and J by 4 bases, with 12 bases between. The CDR3 has 14 residues. In DNA form, the CDR3 reads TGTGCCAGCAGTGGACAGATAAAAAATCAGCCCCAGCATTTT. Translating it yields CASSGQIKNQPQHF.

The chain couples TRBV7-3 to TRBJ2-2; 12 bases fit TRBD1. From germline, CDR1 is SGHTA and CDR2 FQGTGA. J was trimmed by 9 bases and V by 6 bases; bases with no gene match: 5. The CDR3 runs to 14 residues. The CDR3 sequence is CASSSGQGAWELFF. CDR3 sequence (DNA): TGTGCCAGCAGTTCGGGACAGGGGGCTTGGGAGCTGTTTTTT.

The genes are TRBV21-1 and TRBJ2-3; TRBD2 reflects the table's D call only, with no check against the DNA. TRBV21-1 is a pseudogene segment. This CDR3 spans 18 amino acids. The CDR3 sequence: CASSKGGRGGERTDTQYF. CDR3 coding DNA: TGTGCCAGCAGCAAAGGTGGTCGGGGGGGCGAACGCACAGATACGCAGTATTTT.

The CDR3 sequence: CASSRAGTVSSTF. In DNA, the CDR3 is TGTGCCAGCAGCAGGGCCGGGACCGTCTCCTCCACCTTC. The V and J genes are TRBV14 and TRBJ1-2, with TRBD1 as a possible D gene (5 bases). From germline, CDR1 is SGHDN and CDR2 FVKESK. The CDR3 spans 13 residues. V was pared by 5 bases and J by 13 bases, with 20 bases between. Combining the CDR3 with reference TRBV14 and TRBJ1-2 gives the whole variable domain EAGVTQFPSHSVIEKGQTVTLRCDPISGHDNLYWYRRVMGKEIKFLLHFVKESKQDESGMPNNRFLAERTGGTYSTLKVQPAELEDSGVYFCASSRAGTVSSTFGSGTRLTVV.

The chain uses TRBV30 and TRBJ2-7; D unclear. The CDR3 loop spans 14 amino acids. Germline loops: CDR1 GTSNPN, CDR2 SVGIG (reference sequence). V lost 5 bases to trimming and J lost 6 bases, with 20 bases between them. The CDR3 reads CAWGGEPRRREQYF. The CDR3, as DNA: TGTGCCTGGGGTGGTGAACCCCGCCGTCGCGAGCAGTACTTC.

The rearrangement links TRBV28 to TRBJ1-5, with D possibly being TRBD1 (5 bases). The ends were cut back, 1 base at V and 0 bases at J, with 7 bases in the middle. CDR3 length: 15 amino acids. Germline V gene sequence: CDR1 MDHEN, CDR2 SYDVKM. CDR3 coding DNA: TGTGCCAGCAGTTTATCAGGGAGTAGCAATCAGCCCCAGCATTTT. This codes for CASSLSGSSNQPQHF.

CDR3 residues: CASSLSGGRVSGANVLTF. CDR3 nucleotide sequence: TGTGCCAGCAGCCTTTCGGGGGGGCGCGTCTCTGGGGCCAACGTCCTGACTTTC. The V gene is TRBV4-2, the J gene TRBJ2-6; the match to TRBD2 covers 8 bases. V lost 4 bases to trimming and J lost 0 bases; unmatched junction nucleotides: 8. Germline lookup yields CDR1 LGHNA and CDR2 YNFKEQ. This CDR3 has 18 residues.

The rearrangement joins TRBV7-2 to TRBJ1-1, with D unresolved. The CDR3 length is 14 residues. The germline V and J ends were trimmed by 2 bases and 1 base, with 8 bases remaining between them. In germline, CDR1 is SGHTA, CDR2 FQGNSA. For the CDR3, the DNA is TGTGCCAGCAGCTTAAATGGGAAGAACACTGAAGCTTTCTTT. This codes for CASSLNGKNTEAFF. Based on the CDR3 plus reference TRBV7-2 and TRBJ1-1, the full variable domain is GAGVSQSPSNKVTEKGKDVELRCDPISGHTALYWYRQSLGQGLEFLIYFQGNSAPDKSGLPSDRFSAERTGGSVSTLTIQRTQQEDSAVYLCASSLNGKNTEAFFGQGTRLTVV.

V usage is TRBV28 and J usage is TRBJ2-4; possibly TRBD2 for D (7 bases). CDR1 and CDR2 from the germline V gene are MDHEN and SYDVKM. The V gene lost 6 bases and the J gene lost 6 bases, with 15 bases spanning the gap. The length of the CDR3 is 14 residues. The CDR3 sequence: CASSSIRGANIQYF. DNA for the CDR3: TGTGCCAGCAGCTCGATCCGGGGGGCAAACATTCAGTACTTC.